This T cell receptor (beta chain) is from a study of T cells in localized non-small cell lung cancer. Regarding the study as a whole: Blood T cell density predicted longer survival; adjacent-lung clonality, shorter.

Trimming took 5 bases from V and 3 from J, leaving 10 bases between them. The CDR3 covers 13 residues. The germline CDR1 and CDR2 sequences are SGHVS and FNYEAQ. This clone was seen a single time. Its antigen is still unknown. TCRdb's table, derived via immunoSEQ multiplex PCR, lists solely in-frame clones and lacks some. The data hold approximately 72,000 clones, with just under 85% observed a single time. This TCR was recovered from a female donor over 55 with stage I lung adenocarcinoma. The V and J genes are TRBV7-6 and TRBJ1-2; D is undetermined. The specimen was peripheral blood, collected before any cancer treatment. The CDR3 coding sequence is TGTGCCAGCAGCCCTGACATATACTATGGCTACACCTTC. As protein: CASSPDIYYGYTF.